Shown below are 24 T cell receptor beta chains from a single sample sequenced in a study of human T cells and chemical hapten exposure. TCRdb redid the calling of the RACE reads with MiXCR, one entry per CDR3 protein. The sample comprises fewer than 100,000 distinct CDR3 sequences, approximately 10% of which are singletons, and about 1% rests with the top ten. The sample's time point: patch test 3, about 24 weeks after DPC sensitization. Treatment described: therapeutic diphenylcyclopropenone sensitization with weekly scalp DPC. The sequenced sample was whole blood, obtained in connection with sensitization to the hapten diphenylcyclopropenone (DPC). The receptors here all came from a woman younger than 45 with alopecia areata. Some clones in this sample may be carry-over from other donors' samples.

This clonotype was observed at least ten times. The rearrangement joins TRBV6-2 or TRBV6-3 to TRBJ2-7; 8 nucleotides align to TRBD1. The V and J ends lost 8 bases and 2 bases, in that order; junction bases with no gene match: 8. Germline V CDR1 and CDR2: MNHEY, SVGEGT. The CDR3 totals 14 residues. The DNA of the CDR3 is TGTGCCAGCCGTCAGGACAGGGCTACCTACGAGCAGTACTTC. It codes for CASRQDRATYEQYF.

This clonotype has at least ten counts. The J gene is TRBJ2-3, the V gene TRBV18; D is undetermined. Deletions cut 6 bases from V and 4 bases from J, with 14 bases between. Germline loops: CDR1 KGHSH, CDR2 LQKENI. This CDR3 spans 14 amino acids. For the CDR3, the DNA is TGTGCCAGCTCCCCGGGCACTCCTCCAGATACGCAGTATTTT. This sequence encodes CASSPGTPPDTQYF.

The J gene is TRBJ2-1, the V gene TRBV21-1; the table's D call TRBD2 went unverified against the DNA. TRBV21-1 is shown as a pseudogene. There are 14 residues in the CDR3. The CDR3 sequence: CASSIWDQPDEQFF. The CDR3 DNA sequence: TGTGCCAGCAGCATATGGGACCAGCCAGATGAGCAGTTCTTC.

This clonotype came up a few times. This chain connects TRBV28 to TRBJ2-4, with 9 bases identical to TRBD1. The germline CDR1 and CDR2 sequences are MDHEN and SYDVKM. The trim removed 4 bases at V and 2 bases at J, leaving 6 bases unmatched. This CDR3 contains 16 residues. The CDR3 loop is CASSSRQGGTKNIQYF. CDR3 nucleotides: TGTGCCAGCAGTTCTCGACAGGGGGGTACCAAAAACATTCAGTACTTC. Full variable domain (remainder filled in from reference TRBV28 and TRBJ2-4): DVKVTQSSRYLVKRTGEKVFLECVQDMDHENMFWYRQDPGLGLRLIYFSYDVKMKEKGDIPEGYSVSREKKERFSLILESASTNQTSMYLCASSSRQGGTKNIQYFGAGTRLSVL.

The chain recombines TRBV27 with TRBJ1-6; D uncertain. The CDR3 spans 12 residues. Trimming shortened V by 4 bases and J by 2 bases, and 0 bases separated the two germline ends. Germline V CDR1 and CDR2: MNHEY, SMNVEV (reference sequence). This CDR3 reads CASSSYNSPLHF. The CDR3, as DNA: TGTGCCAGCAGTTCCTATAATTCACCCCTCCACTTT.

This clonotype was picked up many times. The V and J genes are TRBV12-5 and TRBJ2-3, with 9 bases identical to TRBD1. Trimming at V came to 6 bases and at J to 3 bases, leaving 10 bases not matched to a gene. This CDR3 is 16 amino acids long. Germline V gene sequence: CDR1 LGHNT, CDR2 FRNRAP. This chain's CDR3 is CASGPHNRGQTDTQYF. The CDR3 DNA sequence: TGTGCTAGTGGACCCCATAACAGGGGGCAAACAGATACGCAGTATTTT. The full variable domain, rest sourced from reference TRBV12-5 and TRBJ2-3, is DARVTQTPRHKVTEMGQEVTMRCQPILGHNTVFWYRQTMMQGLELLAYFRNRAPLDDSGMPKDRFSAEMPDATLATLKIQPSEPRDSAVYFCASGPHNRGQTDTQYFGPGTRLTVL.

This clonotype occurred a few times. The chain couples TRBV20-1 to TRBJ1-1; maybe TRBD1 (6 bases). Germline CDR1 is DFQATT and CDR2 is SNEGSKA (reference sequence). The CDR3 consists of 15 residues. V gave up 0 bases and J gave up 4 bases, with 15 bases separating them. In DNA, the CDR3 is TGCAGTGCTAGAGATAGGGGGAGGCTAAGCACTGAAGCTTTCTTT. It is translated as CSARDRGRLSTEAFF.

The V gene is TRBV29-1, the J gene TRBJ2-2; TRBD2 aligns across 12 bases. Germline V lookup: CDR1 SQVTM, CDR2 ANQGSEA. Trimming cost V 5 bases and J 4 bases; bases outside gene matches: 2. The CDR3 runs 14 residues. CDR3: CSVLAGGGTGELFF. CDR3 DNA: TGCAGCGTTCTAGCGGGAGGGGGCACCGGGGAGCTGTTTTTT.

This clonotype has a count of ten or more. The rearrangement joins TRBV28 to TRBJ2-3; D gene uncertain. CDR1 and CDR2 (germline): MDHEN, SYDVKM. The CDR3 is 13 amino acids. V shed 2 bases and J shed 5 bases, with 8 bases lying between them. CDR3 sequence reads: CASSLGSLDTQYF. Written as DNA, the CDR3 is TGTGCCAGCAGTTTAGGGTCACTAGATACGCAGTATTTT.

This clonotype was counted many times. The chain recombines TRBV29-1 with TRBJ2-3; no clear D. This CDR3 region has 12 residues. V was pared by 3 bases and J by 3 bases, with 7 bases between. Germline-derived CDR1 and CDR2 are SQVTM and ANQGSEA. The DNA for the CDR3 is TGCAGCGTTGACGCGGAAACAGATACGCAGTATTTT. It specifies CSVDAETDTQYF.

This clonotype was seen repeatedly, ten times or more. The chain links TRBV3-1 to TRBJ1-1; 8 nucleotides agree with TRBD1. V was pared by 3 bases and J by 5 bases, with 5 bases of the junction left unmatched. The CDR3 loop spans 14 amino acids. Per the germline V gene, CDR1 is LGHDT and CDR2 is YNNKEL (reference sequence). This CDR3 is CASSQTGVGTEAFF. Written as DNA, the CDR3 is TGTGCCAGCAGCCAGACAGGGGTTGGAACTGAAGCTTTCTTT.

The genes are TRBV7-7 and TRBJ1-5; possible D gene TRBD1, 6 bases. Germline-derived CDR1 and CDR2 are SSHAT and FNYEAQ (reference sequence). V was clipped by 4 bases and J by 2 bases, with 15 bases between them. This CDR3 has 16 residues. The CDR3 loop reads CASSSAGGPCNQPQHF. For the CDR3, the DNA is TGTGCCAGCAGCTCTGCGGGGGGCCCCTGCAATCAGCCCCAGCATTTT.

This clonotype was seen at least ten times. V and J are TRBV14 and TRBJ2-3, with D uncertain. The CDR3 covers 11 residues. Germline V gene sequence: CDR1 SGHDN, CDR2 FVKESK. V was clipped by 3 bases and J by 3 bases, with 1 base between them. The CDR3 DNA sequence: TGTGCCAGCAGCCATACAGATACGCAGTATTTT. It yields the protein CASSHTDTQYF.

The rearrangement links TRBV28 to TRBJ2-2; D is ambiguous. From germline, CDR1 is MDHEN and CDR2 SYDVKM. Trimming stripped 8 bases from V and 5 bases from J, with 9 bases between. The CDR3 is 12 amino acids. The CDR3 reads CASHTQTGELFF. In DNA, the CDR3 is TGTGCCAGCCATACCCAAACCGGGGAGCTGTTTTTT. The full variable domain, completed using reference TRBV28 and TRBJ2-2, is DVKVTQSSRYLVKRTGEKVFLECVQDMDHENMFWYRQDPGLGLRLIYFSYDVKMKEKGDIPEGYSVSREKKERFSLILESASTNQTSMYLCASHTQTGELFFGEGSRLTVL.

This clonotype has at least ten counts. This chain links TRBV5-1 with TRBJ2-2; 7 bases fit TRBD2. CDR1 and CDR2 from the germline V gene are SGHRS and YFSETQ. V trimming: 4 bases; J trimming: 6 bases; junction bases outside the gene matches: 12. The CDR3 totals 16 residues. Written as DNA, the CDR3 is TGCGCCAGCAGCCCTCTTTCAGCGGGAAATCCCGGGGAGCTGTTTTTT. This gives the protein CASSPLSAGNPGELFF. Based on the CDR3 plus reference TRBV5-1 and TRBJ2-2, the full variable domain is KAGVTQTPRYLIKTRGQQVTLSCSPISGHRSVSWYQQTPGQGLQFLFEYFSETQRNKGNFPGRFSGRQFSNSRSEMNVSTLELGDSALYLCASSPLSAGNPGELFFGEGSRLTVL.

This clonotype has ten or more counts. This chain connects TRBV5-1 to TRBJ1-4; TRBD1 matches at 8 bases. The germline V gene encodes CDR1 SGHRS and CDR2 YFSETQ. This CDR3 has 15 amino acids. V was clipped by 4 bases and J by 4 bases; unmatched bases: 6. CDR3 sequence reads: CASSLDRAYNEKLFF. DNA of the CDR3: TGCGCCAGCAGCCTGGACAGGGCCTATAATGAAAAACTGTTTTTT.

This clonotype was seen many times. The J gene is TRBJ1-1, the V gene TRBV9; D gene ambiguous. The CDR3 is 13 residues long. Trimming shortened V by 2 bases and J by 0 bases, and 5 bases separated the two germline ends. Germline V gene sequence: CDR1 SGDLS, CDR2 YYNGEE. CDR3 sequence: CASSVNLNTEAFF. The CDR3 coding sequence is TGTGCCAGCAGCGTCAACTTGAACACTGAAGCTTTCTTT.

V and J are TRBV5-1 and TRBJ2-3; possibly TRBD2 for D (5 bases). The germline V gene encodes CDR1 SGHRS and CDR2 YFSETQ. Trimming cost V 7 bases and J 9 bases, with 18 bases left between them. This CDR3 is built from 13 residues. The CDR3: CASYAQEEETQYF. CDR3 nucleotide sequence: TGCGCCAGCTACGCCCAGGAGGAGGAGACGCAGTATTTT. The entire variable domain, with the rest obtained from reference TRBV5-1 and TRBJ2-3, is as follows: KAGVTQTPRYLIKTRGQQVTLSCSPISGHRSVSWYQQTPGQGLQFLFEYFSETQRNKGNFPGRFSGRQFSNSRSEMNVSTLELGDSALYLCASYAQEEETQYFGPGTRLTVL.

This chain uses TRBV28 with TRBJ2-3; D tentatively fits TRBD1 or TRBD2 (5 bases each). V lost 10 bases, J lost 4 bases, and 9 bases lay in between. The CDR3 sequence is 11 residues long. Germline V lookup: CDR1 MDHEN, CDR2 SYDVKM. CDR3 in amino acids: CATRGPDTQYF. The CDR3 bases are TGTGCCACCCGGGGCCCAGATACGCAGTATTTT.

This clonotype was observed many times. Here the CDR3 DNA reads TGTGCCAGCAGCCGACAGGGGGGGAGGCCCCAGCATTTT. This codes for CASSRQGGRPQHF. The genes are TRBV7-2 and TRBJ1-5; 9 positions agree with TRBD1. V lost 5 bases, J lost 9 bases, and 5 bases stayed unmatched. Germline-derived CDR1 and CDR2 are SGHTA and FQGNSA. The CDR3 length is 13 residues.

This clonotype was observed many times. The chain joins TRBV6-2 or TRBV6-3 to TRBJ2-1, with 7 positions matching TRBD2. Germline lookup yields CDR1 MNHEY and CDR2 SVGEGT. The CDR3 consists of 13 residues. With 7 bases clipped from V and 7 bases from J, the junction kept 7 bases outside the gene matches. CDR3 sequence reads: CASTFGEGNEQFF. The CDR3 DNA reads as TGTGCCAGCACCTTTGGGGAGGGGAATGAGCAGTTCTTC.

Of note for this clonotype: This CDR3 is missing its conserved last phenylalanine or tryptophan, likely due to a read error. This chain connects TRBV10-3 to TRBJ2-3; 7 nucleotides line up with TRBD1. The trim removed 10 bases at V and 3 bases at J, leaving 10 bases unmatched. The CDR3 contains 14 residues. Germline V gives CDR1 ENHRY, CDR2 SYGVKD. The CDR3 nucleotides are TGTGCCAGCTCAGACAGGGTATCGACAGATACGCAGTATGTT. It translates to CASSDRVSTDTQYV.

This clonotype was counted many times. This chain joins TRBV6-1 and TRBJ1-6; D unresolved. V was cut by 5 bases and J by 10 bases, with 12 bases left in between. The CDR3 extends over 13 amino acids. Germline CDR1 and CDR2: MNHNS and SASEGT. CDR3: CASSPQESSPLHF. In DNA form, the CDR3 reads TGTGCCAGCAGTCCCCAGGAGTCCTCACCCCTCCACTTT.

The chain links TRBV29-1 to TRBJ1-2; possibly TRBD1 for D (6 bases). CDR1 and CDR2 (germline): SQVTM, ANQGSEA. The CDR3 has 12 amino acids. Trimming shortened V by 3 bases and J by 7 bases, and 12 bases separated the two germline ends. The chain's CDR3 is CSVDVNRAGYTF. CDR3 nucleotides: TGCAGCGTTGACGTCAACAGGGCTGGCTACACCTTC.